The rows below give T cell receptor beta chains drawn from one sample of a study of blood T cell repertoires in COVID-19. The protocol was immunoSEQ multiplex PCR, while the TCRdb copy is restricted to in-frame clones and leaves out a portion. The sample has 150,000 or so clones; around four fifths are singletons. Material: PBMCs or T cells enriched from blood (not recorded which). Every receptor here comes from a woman aged 45-65 years who had recovered from COVID-19. Each CDR3 is given with its conserved first and last residue. A D gene is named only where the DNA matches it firmly. Clone size is shown for a subset of rows, as once, few, many or a class of expanded clone.

CDR3 length,J gene,V gene,D gene,clone size,CDR3 DNA,CDR3 protein
12,TRBJ2-1,TRBV4-2,.,once,TGTGCCAGCAGCCCTAATAGAAATGAGCAGTTCTTC,CASSPNRNEQFF
14,TRBJ1-4,TRBV28,.,.,TGTGCCAGCAGTTTAGCGGCGGTTCCTGAAAAACTGTTTTTT,CASSLAAVPEKLFF
16,TRBJ2-5,TRBV7-2,TRBD2,once,TGTGCCAGCAGCTTAGTGGCGGGGGGGCCCGGGGAGACCCAGTACTTC,CASSLVAGGPGETQYF
15,TRBJ1-3,TRBV19,.,.,TGTGCCAGTGGGCCCTCTTTGACGGCTAGAAACACCATATATTTT,CASGPSLTARNTIYF
15,TRBJ1-2,TRBV28,TRBD1,.,TGTGCCAGCAGTTCCCCGGCAGGGGGAGACTATGGCTACACCTTC,CASSSPAGGDYGYTF
17,TRBJ2-5,TRBV7-2,TRBD2,.,TGTGCCAGCAGCTTAGCAGCGGGGGGTTCGAAGAGTAAGACCCAGTACTTC,CASSLAAGGSKSKTQYF
15,TRBJ2-2,TRBV27,TRBD1,.,TGTGCCAGCAGTAGGAAGGGGGCTTACGCCGGGGAGCTGTTTTTT,CASSRKGAYAGELFF
14,TRBJ1-6,TRBV3-1/TRBV3-2,.,few,TGTGCCAGCAGCGGAAGCCTAGGTAATTCACCCCTCCACTTT,CASSGSLGNSPLHF
16,TRBJ2-1,TRBV14,TRBD1,.,TGTGCCAGCAGCCAATTGGGAGCGGGACAGGGTACTGAGCAGTTCTTC,CASSQLGAGQGTEQFF
14,TRBJ2-3,TRBV3-1/TRBV3-2,.,once,TGTGCCAGCAGCCCCCGGGGGGCTACAGATACGCAGTATTTT,CASSPRGATDTQYF
8,TRBJ1-2,TRBV7-9,.,.,TGTGCCACGGATGGCTACACCTTC,CATDGYTF
13,TRBJ1-2,TRBV19,TRBD1,.,TGTGCCAGTAGTACGGGACAGGGATCGGGCTACACCTTC,CASSTGQGSGYTF
11,TRBJ1-1,TRBV11-2,.,.,TGTGCCAGCAGCCCCCGTACTGAAGCTTTCTTT,CASSPRTEAFF
15,TRBJ2-1,TRBV6-5,.,.,TGTGCCAGCAGATTAGGACAGAGCTCCTACAATGAGCAGTTCTTC,CASRLGQSSYNEQFF
16,TRBJ2-1,TRBV7-3,.,.,TGTGCCAGCAGCGTCAGGACAACCAGCTCCTACAATGAGCAGTTCTTC,CASSVRTTSSYNEQFF
15,TRBJ1-1,TRBV5-1,TRBD1,.,TGCGCCAGCAGGCAAGGACAGGGTAAGGTCACTGAAGCTTTCTTT,CASRQGQGKVTEAFF
16,TRBJ2-4,TRBV4-3,.,once,TGCGCCAGCAGCCAAGATCCAACTACTCTCGGGAACATTCAGTACTTC,CASSQDPTTLGNIQYF
16,TRBJ1-5,TRBV19,TRBD1,many,TGTGCCAGTAGTCGTGGTTGGACAGGGCTCGGCCAGCCCCAGCATTTT,CASSRGWTGLGQPQHF
14,TRBJ1-1,TRBV30,.,once,TGTGCCTGGAGCAAGGGACTCCTGAACACTGAAGCTTTCTTT,CAWSKGLLNTEAFF
13,TRBJ2-1,TRBV28,.,.,TGTGCCTCAGGAGGGGGGGTGATGAATGAGCAGTTCTTC,CASGGGVMNEQFF
15,TRBJ2-3,TRBV9,.,.,TGTGCCAGCAGCGTAGCGCCTAGTCTCACAGATACGCAGTATTTT,CASSVAPSLTDTQYF
15,TRBJ1-3,TRBV11-2,.,few,TGTGCCAGCAGCTTAGACGGTTACTCTGGAAACACCATATATTTT,CASSLDGYSGNTIYF
13,TRBJ1-2,TRBV20-1,.,.,TGCAGTGCTAGTGAAGCCCTGCGGGATGGCTACACCTTC,CSASEALRDGYTF
13,TRBJ1-1,TRBV15,.,.,TGTGCCACCAGCGGATTCCAGGGGACTGAAGCTTTCTTT,CATSGFQGTEAFF
12,TRBJ1-2,TRBV10-3,.,.,TGTGCCATCAGGGCTGACACCTATGGCTACACCTTC,CAIRADTYGYTF
12,TRBJ1-2,TRBV10-2,TRBD1,few,TGCGCCAGCAGCCCGGGACAGGGAGGCTACACCTTC,CASSPGQGGYTF
14,TRBJ1-5,TRBV7-9,TRBD1,.,TGTGCCAGCAGCCTGGGACAGCCAAATCAGCCCCAGCATTTT,CASSLGQPNQPQHF
11,TRBJ1-2,TRBV20-1,.,once,TGCAGTGCTAGCGGGGGGTATGGCTACACCTTC,CSASGGYGYTF
13,TRBJ2-3,TRBV12-3/TRBV12-4,TRBD2,.,TGTGCTGGACGGGCGGGAGGCACAGATACGCAGTATTTT,CAGRAGGTDTQYF
15,TRBJ1-5,TRBV2,.,.,TGTGCCAGCAGTGAAATTGGCGGAGGCAATCAGCCCCAGCATTTT,CASSEIGGGNQPQHF
14,TRBJ2-1,TRBV28,TRBD1,.,TGTGCCAGCAGTTCCCCGGACAGGGCGGGTGAGCAGTTCTTC,CASSSPDRAGEQFF
16,TRBJ2-6,TRBV7-2,.,once,TGTGCCAGCAGCTCGGCAGGGAACGTTGGGGCCAACGTCCTGACTTTC,CASSSAGNVGANVLTF
14,TRBJ1-3,TRBV7-9,.,.,TGTGCCAGCAGCTGGACAGCCTCTGGAAACACCATATATTTT,CASSWTASGNTIYF
15,TRBJ2-3,TRBV5-1,.,.,TGCGCCAGCAGCTTGGTGCCGGAGCCCACAGATACGCAGTATTTT,CASSLVPEPTDTQYF
12,TRBJ2-2,TRBV30,.,.,TGTGCCTGGAGTCTGGCCGTCGGGGAGCTGTTTTTT,CAWSLAVGELFF
15,TRBJ1-5,TRBV18,.,.,TGTGCCAGCTCACCACGGCAGGGGCCCGAGGAGCCCCAGCATTTT,CASSPRQGPEEPQHF
15,TRBJ1-6,TRBV5-4,.,.,TGTGCCAGCAGCTTTGGAGGGAATTATAATTCACCCCTCCACTTT,CASSFGGNYNSPLHF
13,TRBJ2-2,TRBV11-3,TRBD1,.,TGTGCCAGCGGGACAGGGACGGACGGGGAGCTGTTTTTT,CASGTGTDGELFF
19,TRBJ2-6,TRBV9,TRBD2,.,TGTGCCAGCAGCCCCCGACTAGCGGGGGTTGATTGGGGGGCCAACGTCCTGACTTTC,CASSPRLAGVDWGANVLTF
15,TRBJ1-1,TRBV7-6,.,.,TGTGCCAGCAGCCCGGGGGGGCGGCGGAACACTGAAGCTTTCTTT,CASSPGGRRNTEAFF
15,TRBJ2-5,TRBV24-1,TRBD2,.,TGTGCCACCAGTGATTTGGGTCCGGGGGGAGAGACCCAGTACTTC,CATSDLGPGGETQYF
14,TRBJ2-2,TRBV27,.,.,TGTGCCGGCTCATGGCAGGCGTACACCGGGGAGCTGTTTTTT,CAGSWQAYTGELFF
16,TRBJ2-5,TRBV7-9,TRBD2,.,TGTGCCAGCAGCTTAGGGCTAGCGGGCTCCCAAGAGACCCAGTACTTC,CASSLGLAGSQETQYF
11,TRBJ1-1,TRBV6-4,.,.,TGTGCCAGCCGGGGGAACACTGAAGCTTTCTTT,CASRGNTEAFF
14,TRBJ1-6,TRBV30,.,.,TGTGCCTGGAGTCCGAAGAGGGATAATTCACCCCTCCACTTT,CAWSPKRDNSPLHF
15,TRBJ1-2,TRBV12-5,TRBD1,few,TGTGCTAGTGGTTTATCCAGGGGGCACAGCTATGGCTACACCTTC,CASGLSRGHSYGYTF
13,TRBJ1-1,TRBV6-5,.,few,TGTGCCAGCAGTTACTCGATGCGGAATGAAGCTTTCTTT,CASSYSMRNEAFF
12,TRBJ1-1,TRBV6-5,TRBD1,.,TGTGCCAGCAGGGACCGGGACAGCAAAGCTTTCTTT,CASRDRDSKAFF